Given below is one TCR beta chain in context. Antigen specificity is unknown. The table came from immunoSEQ multiplex PCR; TCRdb's copy has only in-frame clones and leaves some out. Of some 370,000 clones listed, approximately 83% are singletons. V lost 4 bases to trimming and J lost 4 bases, with 11 bases between them. Germline CDR1 is MGHRA and CDR2 is YSYEKL. The length of the CDR3 is 14 residues. This sample is drawn from a study of Ad26.COV2.S vaccination and SARS-CoV-2 variants. Study-level background: This donor came from the COV1001 trial of Ad26.COV2.S. In the study, Ad26.COV2.S was injected intramuscularly once, or twice 56 days apart.

The study, taken as a whole, reports: There was a possibility that the TCR breadth and depth analyses underestimated total T cell responses.

Stated treatment: 15 to 20 received Ad26.COV2.S at low or high dose, single or two shots; a few received placebo; per-sample allocation not given. Sampling was done on day 63 after the first vaccine or placebo injection. Boston provided a donor who was an adult aged 18-55 years. This sequence originates from a person aged 18-65 years who received the Ad26.COV2.S COVID-19 vaccine or a placebo. This specimen was peripheral blood, taken in a trial of Ad26.COV2.S vaccine versus placebo. The chain joins TRBV4-1 to TRBJ2-1; D may match TRBD1 or TRBD2 (6 bases each). In DNA form, the CDR3 reads TGCGCCAGCAGCCCTTGGGGGGCTTACAATGAGCAGTTCTTC. It specifies CASSPWGAYNEQFF.